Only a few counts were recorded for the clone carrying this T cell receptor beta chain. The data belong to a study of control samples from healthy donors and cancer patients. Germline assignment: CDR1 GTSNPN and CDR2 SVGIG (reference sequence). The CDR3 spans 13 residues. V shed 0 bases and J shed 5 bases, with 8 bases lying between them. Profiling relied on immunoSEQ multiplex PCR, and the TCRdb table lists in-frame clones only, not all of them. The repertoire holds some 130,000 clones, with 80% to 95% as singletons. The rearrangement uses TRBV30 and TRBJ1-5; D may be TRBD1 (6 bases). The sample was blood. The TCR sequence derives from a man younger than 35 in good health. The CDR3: CAWSVGGDQPQHF. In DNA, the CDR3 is TGTGCCTGGAGTGTAGGGGGGGATCAGCCCCAGCATTTT.